This T cell receptor beta chain was captured by sequencing in a study of shared clonotypes between healthy human individuals. Study-wide context: Three CD4 naive, three CD4 memory, two CD8 naive and one CD8 memory plate were used per donor.

Selected positively for CCR7 and CD45RO-negative, naive CD8 cells excluded terminally differentiated effector memory CD45RA+ cells. The CDR3 has 17 amino acids. Germline CDR1 MNHNS, CDR2 SASEGT. V gave up 3 bases and J gave up 4 bases; unmatched junction bases: 15. The data were produced by immunoSEQ multiplex PCR, yet TCRdb's version contains in-frame clones alone and is incomplete. The table lists about 2,100,000 clones, 93% of them singletons, with 1.7% in the top ten. The sequence was obtained from a man between 18 and 35 years old in good health. Some clones in this sample may be carry-over from other donors' samples. Sequencing was carried out using naive CD8+ T cells from PBMCs. V is TRBV6-1 and J is TRBJ2-7; the match to TRBD1 covers 7 bases. CDR3 DNA: TGTGCCAGCAGTGATTTGGGACAGATTTCTCCCACGTACGAGCAGTACTTC. As protein: CASSDLGQISPTYEQYF.